The clone carrying this TCR beta chain was counted between two and nine times. Its antigen is still unknown. The sample comes from a study of cytomegalovirus exposure and HLA in healthy donors. The germline V gene encodes CDR1 KGHSH and CDR2 LQKENI. Unmatched junction bases numbered 5, after V lost 2 bases and J lost 4 bases. This CDR3 has 16 amino acids. Primers: 60 Vbeta forward and 13 Jbeta reverse. TCRdb's table, derived via immunoSEQ multiplex PCR, lists solely in-frame clones and lacks some. The sample contains over 85,000 clones, about 70% of which appear only once. General study points: Donors belonging to an Asian-associated ancestry cluster reportedly showed fewer N-insertions in productive TCRs than the roughly 670-donor mean, according to what a later analysis found. By a later analysis, the bulk of CMV-associated TCR beta chains appeared HLA-restricted. When the data were analyzed later, several of the most significant clusters appeared to be linked to common viral pathogens.

The chain uses TRBV18 and TRBJ1-5, with 10 bases identical to TRBD1. The origin of this receptor is a female donor in good health and CMV-seronegative. The sequenced sample consisted of PBMCs. For the CDR3, the DNA is TGTGCCAGCTCACCAGGGACAGGGGCATCGAATCAGCCCCAGCATTTT. Its protein is CASSPGTGASNQPQHF.